These 32 T cell receptor beta chains share one sample of origin, sequenced in a study of blood T cell repertoires in COVID-19. Only in-frame clones appear in the TCRdb table, and some are missing; sequencing was by immunoSEQ multiplex PCR. Altogether 200,000 to 250,000 clones are present, 90% being singletons, with the ten largest covering over 0.85%. The sequenced sample was PBMCs or T cells enriched from blood (not recorded which). Every receptor here comes from a man between 50 and 59 years old who had been exposed to COVID-19.

Only one count was recorded for this clone. The genes are TRBV27 and TRBJ1-4; unclear D gene. Deletions cut 3 bases from V and 0 bases from J, with 5 bases between. Germline values: CDR1 MNHEY, CDR2 SMNVEV (reference sequence). This CDR3 spans 14 amino acids. The CDR3 spells CASSFTSTNEKLFF. The CDR3 nucleotides are TGTGCCAGCAGTTTTACTTCAACTAATGAAAAACTGTTTTTT.

This rearrangement joins TRBV7-3 to TRBJ1-5; no firm D call. CDR1 and CDR2 (germline): SGHTA, FQGTGA. The CDR3 contains 15 residues. The germline V and J ends were trimmed by 0 bases and 1 base, with 7 bases remaining between them. The CDR3 DNA reads as TGTGCCAGCAGCTTAACCGGCGGAAGCAATCAGCCCCAGCATTTT. Protein: CASSLTGGSNQPQHF.

The chain is built from TRBV6-5 and TRBJ2-7; tentative D call: TRBD2 (5 bases). Trimming removed 2 bases from V and 7 bases from J, with 12 bases in between. Per germline, CDR1 MNHEY and CDR2 SVGAGI. The CDR3 totals 13 residues. CDR3 in amino acids: CASSYLRDGEQYF. The CDR3 coding sequence is TGTGCCAGCAGTTACCTACGGGATGGGGAGCAGTACTTC.

V gene TRBV28 combines with J gene TRBJ2-3; tentatively, D is TRBD2 (7 bases). CDR1 is MDHEN and CDR2 is SYDVKM in the germline V gene. The CDR3 covers 14 residues. Trimming left V 7 bases short and J 2 bases short, with 13 bases between. CDR3 in DNA: TGTGCCAGCAAGGCGGGGGCCACCACAGATACGCAGTATTTT. Its protein is CASKAGATTDTQYF.

The V and J genes are TRBV24-1 and TRBJ2-1; 11 nucleotides agree with TRBD2. Trimming removed 3 bases from V and 4 bases from J; junction bases left unmatched: 16. This CDR3 spans 20 amino acids. Germline loops: CDR1 KGHDR, CDR2 SFDVKD. DNA of the CDR3: TGTGCCACCAGTGATGGACTAGCGGGCTATTCGGGGTTTAGTTACAATGAGCAGTTCTTC. The encoded protein is CATSDGLAGYSGFSYNEQFF.

The CDR3 protein is CASSLEHQGDGYTF. CDR3 sequence (DNA): TGTGCCAGCTCACTTGAACACCAGGGCGATGGCTACACCTTC. V usage is TRBV18 and J usage is TRBJ1-2; D might be TRBD1 (5 bases). The CDR3 covers 14 residues. Per the germline V gene, CDR1 is KGHSH and CDR2 is LQKENI. The V end was cut by 4 bases, the J end by 6 bases, with 15 bases between.

V and J are TRBV6-5 and TRBJ2-3; tentatively, D is TRBD2 (6 bases). The V end was cut by 5 bases, the J end by 1 base, with 10 bases between. Germline lookup yields CDR1 MNHEY and CDR2 SVGAGI. The CDR3 has 14 amino acids. CDR3 protein: CASSLTRRTDTQYF. In DNA, the CDR3 is TGTGCCAGCAGTCTGACTAGGCGCACAGATACGCAGTATTTT.

V gene TRBV5-4 combines with J gene TRBJ2-3; D might be TRBD1 (5 bases). CDR3 length: 14 residues. Trimming left V 0 bases short and J 5 bases short, with 10 bases between. Germline loops: CDR1 SGHNT, CDR2 YYREEE (reference sequence). CDR3: CASSLEGVEDTQYF. DNA of the CDR3: TGTGCCAGCAGCTTGGAAGGGGTGGAAGATACGCAGTATTTT. Full variable domain (outside the CDR3, taken from reference TRBV5-4 and TRBJ2-3): ETGVTQSPTHLIKTRGQQVTLRCSSQSGHNTVSWYQQALGQGPQFIFQYYREEENGRGNFPPRFSGLQFPNYSSELNVNALELDDSALYLCASSLEGVEDTQYFGPGTRLTVL.

The V call is TRBV27, the J call TRBJ2-7; the D gene is possibly TRBD1 (6 bases). Trimming removed 6 bases at V and 7 bases at J, with 10 bases between. Germline assignment: CDR1 MNHEY and CDR2 SMNVEV (reference sequence). The CDR3 sequence is 11 residues long. For the CDR3, the DNA is TGTGCCAGCAGGGGGGCACAGGAGCAGTACGTC. It is translated as CASRGAQEQYV.

This chain joins TRBV5-8 and TRBJ2-1; D possibly corresponds to TRBD1 (6 bases). The CDR3 sequence is 17 residues long. Trimming removed 0 bases from V and 3 bases from J, with 16 bases in between. Germline-derived CDR1 and CDR2 are SGHTS and YDEGEE. In DNA, the CDR3 is TGTGCCAGCAGCTTGGCGAGGGGTCGAGGGGGCTACAATGAGCAGTTCTTC. Its protein product is CASSLARGRGGYNEQFF.

The chain is built from TRBV28 and TRBJ1-4; 12 positions match TRBD1. V dropped 3 bases and J dropped 8; count of bases not matched to a gene: 4. The V gene's germline CDR1 is MDHEN and CDR2 SYDVKM. The CDR3 has 15 residues. CDR3 bases: TGTGCCAGCAGTTTTCTCGGGACAGGGGGCGAAAAACTGTTTTTT. This sequence encodes CASSFLGTGGEKLFF.

The chain combines TRBV12-3 or TRBV12-4 with TRBJ1-6; D is unresolved. CDR3 length equals 12 residues. Deletions cut 5 bases from V and 4 bases from J, with 3 bases between. CDR3 coding DNA: TGTGCCAGCAGTCGTTATAATTCACCCCTCCACTTT. This sequence encodes CASSRYNSPLHF.

The rearrangement uses TRBV6-5 and TRBJ2-7; D unresolved. Deletions cut 0 bases from V and 3 bases from J, with 9 bases between. The CDR3 spans 14 residues. Germline V gene data show CDR1 as MNHEY and CDR2 as SVGAGI. CDR3: CASSYSRQNYEQYV. The CDR3 nucleotides read TGTGCCAGCAGTTACTCGAGGCAGAACTACGAGCAGTACGTC.

The J gene is TRBJ1-1, the V gene TRBV28; the match to TRBD1 covers 9 bases. Germline trimming cut 1 base from V and 7 bases from J; bases unmatched to any gene: 7. There are 15 residues in the CDR3. Looked up from germline, CDR1 is MDHEN and CDR2 is SYDVKM. The CDR3 nucleotides are TGTGCCAGCAGTTTATTGACAGGGGGGATGATTGAAGCTTTCTTT. As protein: CASSLLTGGMIEAFF.

This chain uses TRBV28 with TRBJ1-2; 8 bases are shared with TRBD1. V was clipped by 2 bases and J by 4 bases; unmatched bases: 15. This CDR3 has 18 amino acids. The germline V gene has CDR1 MDHEN and CDR2 SYDVKM. The CDR3, as DNA: TGTGCCAGCAGTTTAGGGGGGACAGGCATGGGTTTTAGCTATGGCTACACCTTC. It is translated as CASSLGGTGMGFSYGYTF.

The chain carries TRBV7-8 and TRBJ1-1; D is ambiguous. The CDR3 runs to 15 residues. The germline gives CDR1 SGHVS, CDR2 FQNEAQ. Trimming stripped 2 bases from V and 1 base from J, with 11 bases between. The CDR3 nucleotides are TGTGCCAGCAGCTTAACTCGAGTCGGGAACACTGAAGCTTTCTTT. This encodes CASSLTRVGNTEAFF. Full variable domain (missing parts from reference TRBV7-8 and TRBJ1-1): GAGVSQSPRYKVAKRGQDVALRCDPISGHVSLFWYQQALGQGPEFLTYFQNEAQLDKSGLPSDRFFAERPEGSVSTLKIQRTQQEDSAVYLCASSLTRVGNTEAFFGQGTRLTVV.

CDR3 residues: CAISKQVLYGYTF. The CDR3 DNA sequence: TGTGCCATCAGTAAACAGGTTCTCTATGGCTACACCTTC. The V and J genes are TRBV10-3 and TRBJ1-2, with D tentatively TRBD1 (5 bases). The CDR3 consists of 13 residues. Trimming removed 5 bases from V and 4 bases from J, with 11 bases in between. Per the germline V gene, CDR1 is ENHRY and CDR2 is SYGVKD.

The chain is built from TRBV11-2 and TRBJ2-7; 9 bases map to TRBD2. V lost 5 bases, J lost 5 bases, and 7 bases stayed unmatched. Germline CDR1 SGHAT, CDR2 FQNNGV. The CDR3 has 14 residues. The CDR3 loop reads CASSTRTSVNEQYV. The CDR3 nucleotides are TGTGCCAGCAGCACACGGACTAGCGTCAACGAGCAGTACGTC.

J is TRBJ2-3 and V is TRBV6-4, with D tentatively TRBD2 (6 bases). The V gene's germline CDR1 is MRHNA and CDR2 SNTAGT. The germline V and J ends were trimmed by 4 bases and 3 bases, with 17 bases remaining between them. The CDR3 runs to 16 residues. CDR3 loop: CASSGGRGLTTDTQYF. Here the CDR3 DNA reads TGTGCCAGCAGTGGGGGTAGGGGACTTACGACAGATACGCAGTATTTT.

V and J are TRBV11-2 and TRBJ2-1; 12 nucleotides match TRBD2. The germline CDR1 and CDR2 sequences are SGHAT and FQNNGV. The CDR3 runs 16 residues. Trimming at V came to 3 bases and at J to 7 bases, leaving 7 bases not matched to a gene. CDR3 sequence: CASSFRTSGVGNEQFF. The CDR3 bases are TGTGCCAGCAGCTTCCGGACTAGCGGGGTTGGGAATGAGCAGTTCTTC.

The rearrangement links TRBV28 to TRBJ2-1; 7 bases are a match to TRBD2. The germline gives CDR1 MDHEN, CDR2 SYDVKM. Losses at the gene ends were 1 base for V and 3 bases for J; bases not matched to a gene: 6. The CDR3 sequence is 16 residues long. CDR3: CASSLSGLPNYNEQFF. CDR3 DNA: TGTGCCAGCAGTTTATCGGGACTACCAAACTACAATGAGCAGTTCTTC. The variable domain in full, completed from reference TRBV28 and TRBJ2-1, reads DVKVTQSSRYLVKRTGEKVFLECVQDMDHENMFWYRQDPGLGLRLIYFSYDVKMKEKGDIPEGYSVSREKKERFSLILESASTNQTSMYLCASSLSGLPNYNEQFFGPGTRLTVL.

This rearrangement joins TRBV3-1 (or the pseudogene TRBV3-2) to TRBJ2-1, with 13 bases that match TRBD2. Germline CDR1 LGHDT, CDR2 YNNKEL (reference sequence). With 2 bases clipped from V and 6 bases from J, the junction kept 13 bases outside the gene matches. The CDR3 extends over 19 amino acids. The CDR3 is CASSQIPTMTSGGLNEQFF. CDR3 DNA sequence: TGTGCCAGCAGCCAAATTCCCACGATGACTAGCGGGGGGCTCAATGAGCAGTTCTTC.

V usage is TRBV3-1 (or the pseudogene TRBV3-2) and J usage is TRBJ1-2; no firm D call. Germline CDR1 is LGHDT and CDR2 is YNNKEL (reference sequence). V was trimmed by 5 bases and J by 5 bases, leaving 9 bases between them. The CDR3 totals 12 residues. The CDR3 is CASSEHSYGYTF. The CDR3 DNA sequence: TGTGCCAGCAGCGAGCACAGTTATGGCTACACCTTC.

This clone was seen more than once but under ten times. The chain couples TRBV9 to TRBJ1-1, with a possible D match to TRBD1 (5 bases). The V end lost 0 bases, the J end lost 6 bases, and 12 bases lay between the germline ends. This CDR3 spans 14 amino acids. The germline V gene encodes CDR1 SGDLS and CDR2 YYNGEE. In DNA form, the CDR3 reads TGTGCCAGCAGCGTAGGGTGGGGGGAAGCTGAAGCTTTCTTT. Protein: CASSVGWGEAEAFF.

This chain uses TRBV7-9 with TRBJ2-3, with D possibly matching TRBD1 (7 bases). Trimming left V 5 bases short and J 7 bases short, with 13 bases between. This CDR3 is 13 amino acids long. Germline V gene data show CDR1 as SEHNR and CDR2 as FQNEAQ (reference sequence). CDR3 DNA sequence: TGTGCCAGCAGCATTCCAGGGGGGAATACGCAGTATTTT. It codes for CASSIPGGNTQYF.

This clone was detected only once. The chain employs TRBV5-4 and TRBJ1-4; D is possibly TRBD1 (5 bases). This CDR3 is built from 16 residues. CDR1 SGHNT and CDR2 YYREEE come from the germline V gene (reference sequence). The ends were cut back, 1 base at V and 3 bases at J, with 13 bases in the middle. This chain's CDR3 is CASSLLTGGANEKLFF. For the CDR3, the DNA is TGTGCCAGCAGCTTGCTAACGGGGGGGGCTAATGAAAAACTGTTTTTT. Combining the CDR3 with reference TRBV5-4 and TRBJ1-4 gives the whole variable domain ETGVTQSPTHLIKTRGQQVTLRCSSQSGHNTVSWYQQALGQGPQFIFQYYREEENGRGNFPPRFSGLQFPNYSSELNVNALELDDSALYLCASSLLTGGANEKLFFGSGTQLSVL.

The V gene is TRBV27, the J gene TRBJ1-5, with 7 nucleotides matching TRBD1. After removal of 2 bases from V and 1 base from J, the junction contained 11 bases not matched to a gene. The CDR3 length is 18 residues. Germline CDR1 MNHEY, CDR2 SMNVEV (reference sequence). The CDR3 region is CASSLAWTGSWSNQPQHF. The CDR3 DNA is TGTGCCAGCAGTTTAGCCTGGACAGGAAGTTGGAGCAATCAGCCCCAGCATTTT.

The V call is TRBV27, the J call TRBJ1-2, with unresolved D. This CDR3 is built from 12 residues. With 10 bases removed from V and 4 bases from J, the gap between germline ends came to 13 bases. The germline gives CDR1 MNHEY, CDR2 SMNVEV (reference sequence). The CDR3 loop reads CATQEPAYGYTF. CDR3 nucleotide sequence: TGTGCCACCCAGGAACCGGCCTATGGCTACACCTTC.

This clone has more than one count but fewer than ten. The sample has other DNA sequences that encode this CDR3 too. The rearrangement joins TRBV7-9 to TRBJ1-5, with D possibly TRBD1 on 6 matching bases. Between the trimmed V and J ends, which lost 3 bases and 1 base, there was a span of 7 bases. Per germline, CDR1 SEHNR and CDR2 FQNEAQ (reference sequence). CDR3 length: 14 amino acids. CDR3 residues: CASSLQGSNQPQHF. CDR3 in DNA: TGTGCCAGCAGCTTGCAGGGGAGCAATCAGCCCCAGCATTTT.

V gene TRBV6-1 combines with J gene TRBJ1-5, with D unresolved. CDR3 length: 15 residues. Trimming stripped 1 base from V and 4 bases from J, with 11 bases between. Germline CDR1 and CDR2: MNHNS and SASEGT. The CDR3 DNA follows: TGTGCCAGCAGTGAAGGGAGTATAACGAATCAGCCCCAGCATTTT. Protein sequence: CASSEGSITNQPQHF.

The chain has TRBV25-1 and TRBJ1-1; 7 bases are a match to TRBD1. With 5 bases clipped from V and 6 bases from J, the junction kept 12 bases outside the gene matches. The CDR3 is 15 amino acids. CDR1 and CDR2 (germline): MGHDK, SYGVNS. CDR3 in DNA: TGTGCCAGCAGTCGATCTTCGACAGGGTCTGCTGAAGCTTTCTTT. Protein sequence: CASSRSSTGSAEAFF.

This clone was seen ten or more times. The rearrangement links TRBV28 to TRBJ2-7, with 9 bases fitting TRBD1. From germline, CDR1 is MDHEN and CDR2 SYDVKM. There are 15 residues in the CDR3. V gave up 3 bases and J gave up 4 bases; unmatched junction bases: 7. The CDR3 region has the DNA TGTGCCAGCAGTTTCTCCGGGACAGGGCGGTACGAGCAGTACTTC. Protein sequence: CASSFSGTGRYEQYF.